This TCR beta chain was identified during a study of lymphopenia after photon versus proton radiotherapy. Overall study findings and caveats: Better survival with proton therapy was suggested as possible, not demonstrated. Oligoclonal CD8+ Temra expansion after nadir drove photon patients' diversity drop. In patients who died, overall survival fell as post-nadir TCR diversity dropped more.

In the case of this clone: Its antigen is not known.

The length of the CDR3 is 13 residues. Per germline, CDR1 LNHDA and CDR2 SQIVND (reference sequence). Produced via immunoSEQ multiplex PCR; TCRdb's table is partial and in-frame only. The sample contains roughly 35,000 clones, roughly 84% of which appear only once. Sample: peripheral blood, taken from a patient treated with photon-based radiotherapy. The chain carries TRBV19 and TRBJ2-5; possible D gene TRBD2, 6 bases. With the DNA end fitting TRBJ2-7 better, the J assignment may be wrong. The TCR comes from a man aged 50 to 60 with gastric cancer. The CDR3 DNA follows: TGTGCCAGTAGTGGCGGGACTTCCTACGAGCAGTACTTC. It yields the protein CASSGGTSYEQYF.